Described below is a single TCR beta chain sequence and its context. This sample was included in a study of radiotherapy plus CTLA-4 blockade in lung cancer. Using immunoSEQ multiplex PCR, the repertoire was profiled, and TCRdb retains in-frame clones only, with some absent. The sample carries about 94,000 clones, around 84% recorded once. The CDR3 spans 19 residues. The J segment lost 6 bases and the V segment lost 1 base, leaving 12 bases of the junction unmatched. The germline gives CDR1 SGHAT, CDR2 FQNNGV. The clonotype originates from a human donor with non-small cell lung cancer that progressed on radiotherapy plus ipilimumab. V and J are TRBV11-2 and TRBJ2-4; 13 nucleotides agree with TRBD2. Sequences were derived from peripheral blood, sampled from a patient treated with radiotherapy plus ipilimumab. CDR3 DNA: TGTGCCAGCAGCTTAGCCAACCCGGGACTAGCGGGACGGGGAAACATTCAGTACTTC. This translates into CASSLANPGLAGRGNIQYF.